Each of the 3 T cell receptor beta chains below was sequenced from the same sample in a study of blood T cell repertoires in COVID-19. Libraries were prepared by immunoSEQ multiplex PCR; TCRdb keeps only in-frame clonotypes and omits some of them. The repertoire holds 250,000 to 350,000 clones, around 90% seen once, with about 0.94% in the top ten. The sample taken for sequencing was peripheral blood. The receptors stem from a woman in her forties who had recovered from COVID-19.

The J gene is TRBJ1-2, the V gene TRBV28, with D perhaps TRBD1 (5 bases). Germline values: CDR1 MDHEN, CDR2 SYDVKM. The CDR3 is made up of 16 amino acids. Trimming shortened V by 1 base and J by 0 bases, and 12 bases separated the two germline ends. CDR3 DNA sequence: TGTGCCAGCAGTTTATTGGAGGGGACCTCTAACTATGGCTACACCTTC. Translating gives CASSLLEGTSNYGYTF.

The genes are TRBV7-3 and TRBJ2-1, with 9 bases lining up with TRBD2. The J segment lost 15 bases and the V segment lost 5 bases, leaving 5 bases of the junction unmatched. Per germline, CDR1 SGHTA and CDR2 FQGTGA. The CDR3 is 11 residues long. CDR3 sequence: CASSLLAGLFF. The CDR3 coding sequence is TGTGCCAGCAGCCTCCTAGCGGGATTGTTCTTC.

V usage is TRBV28 and J usage is TRBJ2-5; D is perhaps TRBD2 (6 bases). The CDR3 has 15 residues. V lost 4 bases, J lost 7 bases, and 19 bases lay in between. Germline CDR1 reads MDHEN; CDR2 reads SYDVKM. CDR3 sequence reads: CASSSSSDLGGTQYF. The DNA of the CDR3 is TGTGCCAGCAGTTCCTCTAGCGACCTCGGCGGGACCCAGTACTTC.